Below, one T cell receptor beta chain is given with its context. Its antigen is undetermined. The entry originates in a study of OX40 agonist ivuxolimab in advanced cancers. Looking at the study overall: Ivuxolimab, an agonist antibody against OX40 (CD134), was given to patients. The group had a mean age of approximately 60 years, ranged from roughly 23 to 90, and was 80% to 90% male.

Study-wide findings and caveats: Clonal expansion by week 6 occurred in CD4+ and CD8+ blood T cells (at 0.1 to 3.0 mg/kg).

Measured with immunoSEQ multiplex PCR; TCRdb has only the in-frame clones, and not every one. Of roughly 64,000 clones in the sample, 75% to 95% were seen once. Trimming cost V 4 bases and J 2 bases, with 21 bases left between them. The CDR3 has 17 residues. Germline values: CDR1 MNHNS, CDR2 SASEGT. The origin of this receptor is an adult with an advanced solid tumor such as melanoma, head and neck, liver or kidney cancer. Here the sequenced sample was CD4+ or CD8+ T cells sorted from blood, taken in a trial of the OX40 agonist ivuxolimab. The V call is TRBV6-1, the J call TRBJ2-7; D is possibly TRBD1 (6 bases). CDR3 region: CASSGGTGTPNPYEQYF. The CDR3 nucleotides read TGTGCCAGCAGTGGGGGAACCGGGACACCAAACCCCTACGAGCAGTACTTC.